The rows below give T cell receptor beta chains drawn from one sample of a study of yellow fever vaccine responses in identical twins. Each CDR3 protein is one row after TCRdb ran MiXCR on the RT-PCR reads. The sample holds fewer than 4,000 distinct CDR3 sequences, around 91% seen once. The sample here was T cells from blood (PBMCs), unsorted or a sorted subset (not recorded which), taken before or after yellow fever vaccination (not recorded which). The receptor set was obtained from a woman aged 18-29 years who received the yellow fever vaccine. Both conserved end residues are part of each CDR3. A D gene is named only where the DNA matches it firmly. Only part of the rows carry a size: once, few, many, or a class if the clone is expanded.

j_gene,abundance,d_gene,v_gene,CDR3nt,CDR3aa
TRBJ1-1,.,.,TRBV5-4,TGTGCCAGCAGCTTGGGGTCACAGAACACTGAAGCTTTCTTT,CASSLGSQNTEAFF
TRBJ2-5,.,.,TRBV7-9,TGTGCCACCCAGCTTCTGGGTCAAGAGACCCAGTACTTC,CATQLLGQETQYF
TRBJ2-4,.,TRBD1,TRBV29-1,TGCAGCGTTGCCGGGACAGGGGTCGATAATCAGTACTTC,CSVAGTGVDNQYF
TRBJ2-1,.,.,TRBV27,TGTGCCAGCAGTTTAGTCGGGGCTTACAATGAGCAGTTCTTC,CASSLVGAYNEQFF
TRBJ2-1,once,TRBD1,TRBV29-1,TGCAGCCCAACCCACCCGACAGGGGATGAGCAGTTCTTC,CSPTHPTGDEQFF
TRBJ1-4,.,.,TRBV11-1,TGTGCCAGCAGCTTTCTTCATGAAAAACTGTTTTTT,CASSFLHEKLFF
TRBJ2-1,once,TRBD1,TRBV5-1,TGCGCCAGCAGCGGGACAGGGTACAATGAGCAGTTCTTC,CASSGTGYNEQFF
TRBJ2-7,.,.,TRBV15,TGTGCCACCAGCAGAGATCTCGCGGTCGGGCAGTCCTACGAGCAGTACTTC,CATSRDLAVGQSYEQYF
TRBJ2-1,.,TRBD2,TRBV28,TGTGCCAGCAGGACTAGCGGGACCTTCAATGAGCAGTTCTTC,CASRTSGTFNEQFF
TRBJ2-1,.,.,TRBV20-1,TGCAGTGCTAGAGATTTAACCGGGCCAATTTCCTACAATGAGCAGTTCTTC,CSARDLTGPISYNEQFF
TRBJ2-7,.,TRBD1,TRBV18,TGTGCCAGCTCGCCCTTTGAGGGACAGGGGGCTCGGGAGCAGTACTTC,CASSPFEGQGAREQYF
TRBJ2-1,.,.,TRBV4-2,TGTGCCAGCACTAACATCGACAGTGCCTACAATGAGCAGTTCTTC,CASTNIDSAYNEQFF
TRBJ2-3,.,TRBD1,TRBV29-1,TGCAGCGTAAACAGGGGTCCAGATACGCAGTATTTT,CSVNRGPDTQYF
TRBJ1-6,.,.,TRBV4-1,TGCGCCAGCAGCCGACAAGGTGACTCAGATTCACCCCTCCACTTT,CASSRQGDSDSPLHF
TRBJ2-2,few,TRBD2,TRBV7-3,TGTGCCAGCAGCTTAGGTGGACTAGGCCCCGGGGAGCTGTTTTTT,CASSLGGLGPGELFF